A selection of T cell receptor beta chains follows, all from one sample in a study of beta chain features in type 1 diabetes. Method: immunoSEQ multiplex PCR; TCRdb's copy keeps in-frame clones and lacks some. The sample has around 430,000 clones, roughly 31% seen once. The sample was naive CD4+ T cells from blood. The source is a young man in good health. CDR3s include the opening cysteine and the closing phenylalanine or tryptophan. Each record gives: V gene, D gene, J gene, clone size, CDR3 protein, CDR3 DNA. A D gene is named only where the DNA matches it firmly. Expanded clones are given a class, and other clones once, few, many or no size at all.

>TRBV10-3|NA|TRBJ2-7|few
CAISEFGYEQYF
TGTGCCATCAGTGAGTTTGGATACGAGCAGTACTTC
>TRBV6-6|NA|TRBJ2-2|NA
CASSLGPLEAGELFF
TGTGCCAGCAGCCTCGGACCGCTGGAGGCCGGGGAGCTGTTTTTT
>TRBV9|NA|TRBJ2-1|few
CASSVDPSGNEQFF
TGTGCCAGCAGCGTGGACCCAAGTGGGAATGAGCAGTTCTTC
>TRBV9|NA|TRBJ2-2|few
CASSVVSAGKNTGELFF
TGTGCCAGCAGCGTAGTGTCTGCAGGGAAGAACACCGGGGAGCTGTTTTTT
>TRBV7-2|NA|TRBJ2-1|NA
CASTLNTYNEQFF
TGTGCCAGCACCCTAAATACATACAATGAGCAGTTCTTC
>TRBV7-9|NA|TRBJ2-7|NA
CASSPGPYEQYF
TGTGCCAGCAGCCCGGGGCCCTACGAGCAGTACTTC
>TRBV18|TRBD2|TRBJ2-3|NA
CASSAFFMRGGSGTDTQYF
TGTGCCAGCTCCGCATTCTTCATGCGGGGGGGATCGGGCACAGATACGCAGTATTTT
>TRBV29-1|TRBD1|TRBJ2-3|NA
CSVIRDRGQGDTQYF
TGCAGCGTTATCCGGGACAGGGGGCAGGGAGATACGCAGTATTTT
>TRBV5-1|TRBD2|TRBJ2-1|NA
CASSSGTSGYNEQFF
TGCGCCAGCAGCTCAGGGACTAGCGGTTACAATGAGCAGTTCTTC
>TRBV7-2|NA|TRBJ2-1|NA
CASSPRQEYNEQFF
TGTGCCAGCAGCCCCCGGCAGGAATACAATGAGCAGTTCTTC
>TRBV7-2|TRBD2|TRBJ2-7|NA
CASSFPSSGSSYEQYF
TGTGCCAGCAGCTTTCCATCTAGCGGGAGCTCCTACGAGCAGTACTTC
>TRBV30|NA|TRBJ2-1|NA
CAWRAGSSYNEQFF
TGTGCCTGGAGAGCAGGGAGCTCCTACAATGAGCAGTTCTTC
>TRBV4-2|NA|TRBJ2-7|few
CASSQRRLPVEQYF
TGTGCCAGCAGCCAAAGGAGGCTCCCTGTTGAGCAGTACTTC
>TRBV28|NA|TRBJ2-6|NA
CASSPLVGARWANVLTF
TGTGCCAGCAGTCCCTTGGTGGGGGCGCGATGGGCCAACGTCCTGACTTTC
>TRBV10-3|NA|TRBJ2-5|few
CAISTGTRETQYF
TGTGCCATCAGCACGGGTACAAGGGAGACCCAGTACTTC
>TRBV7-9|NA|TRBJ2-1|NA
CASSLSVPYNEQFF
TGTGCCAGCAGCTTATCGGTCCCCTACAATGAGCAGTTCTTC
>TRBV10-3|NA|TRBJ2-2|NA
CAITGTNTGELFF
TGTGCCATCACGGGAACGAACACCGGGGAGCTGTTTTTT
>TRBV27|NA|TRBJ2-5|NA
CASNPGAAGQETQYF
TGTGCCAGCAACCCTGGGGCCGCGGGACAAGAGACCCAGTACTTC
>TRBV14|NA|TRBJ2-1|NA
CASSWGLWNEQFF
TGTGCCAGCAGCTGGGGGCTATGGAATGAGCAGTTCTTC
>TRBV28|NA|TRBJ2-1|few
CASTPGPNYNEQFF
TGTGCCAGCACCCCGGGACCAAATTACAATGAGCAGTTCTTC
>TRBV7-2|NA|TRBJ2-7|NA
CASGGLASSYEQYF
TGTGCCAGCGGTGGACTCGCTAGCTCCTACGAGCAGTACTTC
>TRBV12-5|NA|TRBJ2-2|NA
CASGLVPTGELFF
TGTGCTAGTGGTTTGGTGCCCACCGGGGAGCTGTTTTTT
>TRBV27|TRBD2|TRBJ2-2|few
CASSRGTSTTGELFF
TGTGCCAGCAGTCGCGGGACTAGCACCACCGGGGAGCTGTTTTTT
>TRBV15|TRBD2|TRBJ2-7|NA
CATSRDLAGGYEQYF
TGTGCCACCAGCAGAGATCTAGCGGGAGGGTACGAGCAGTACTTC
>TRBV4-3|TRBD1|TRBJ1-4|few
CASSQAYQGQKNEKLFF
TGCGCCAGCAGCCAAGCCTATCAGGGACAGAAGAATGAAAAACTGTTTTTT
>TRBV29-1|TRBD1|TRBJ1-1|few
CSAQGGAYTEAFF
TGCAGCGCACAGGGGGGAGCGTACACTGAAGCTTTCTTT
>TRBV20-1|NA|TRBJ2-1|few
CSVQGGNEQFF
TGCAGTGTGCAGGGGGGGAATGAGCAGTTCTTC
>TRBV9|NA|TRBJ1-2|few
CASSVARGGYTF
TGTGCCAGCAGCGTAGCCAGGGGAGGCTACACCTTC
>TRBV4-3|TRBD2|TRBJ2-3|NA
CASSQVLAGDTDTQYF
TGCGCCAGCAGCCAAGTTCTAGCGGGAGACACAGATACGCAGTATTTT
>TRBV15|NA|TRBJ2-1|NA
CATSRGVEPYNEQFF
TGTGCCACCAGCAGAGGGGTAGAACCTTACAATGAGCAGTTCTTC
>TRBV14|NA|TRBJ2-2|NA
CASSRATFAGELFF
TGTGCCAGCAGCCGAGCGACGTTCGCCGGGGAGCTGTTTTTT
>TRBV20-1|NA|TRBJ1-1|NA
CSAREQAFF
TGCAGTGCCCGAGAGCAGGCTTTCTTT
>TRBV7-3|NA|TRBJ2-2|few
CASSLISGYGTGELFF
TGTGCCAGCAGCTTAATCTCTGGCTATGGCACCGGGGAGCTGTTTTTT
>TRBV2|NA|TRBJ2-4|few
CASSEMQRLNIQYF
TGTGCCAGCAGTGAAATGCAGCGGCTAAACATTCAGTACTTC
>TRBV4-1|NA|TRBJ1-2|once
CASSQAGAPAGYTF
TGCGCCAGCAGCCAAGCGGGGGCCCCGGCTGGCTACACCTTC
>TRBV18|TRBD2|TRBJ2-7|NA
CASRAGDSYEQYF
TGTGCCAGCCGGGCGGGAGATTCCTACGAGCAGTACTTC
>TRBV7-8|NA|TRBJ1-4|few
CASSSELQGPNEKLFF
TGTGCCAGCAGCTCCGAGCTACAGGGACCTAATGAAAAACTGTTTTTT
>TRBV7-9|NA|TRBJ1-2|NA
CASSSQGYYGYTF
TGTGCCAGCAGCTCCCAGGGGTACTATGGCTACACCTTC
>TRBV21-1|NA|TRBJ2-4|NA
CASSKAEGSAKNIQYF
TGTGCCAGCAGCAAAGCGGAGGGTTCAGCCAAAAACATTCAGTACTTC
>TRBV13|NA|TRBJ2-6|few
CASSLRGANVLTF
TGTGCCAGCAGCTTGAGAGGGGCCAACGTCCTGACTTTC
>TRBV18|TRBD2|TRBJ2-7|few
CASSSVLAGGPYEQYF
TGTGCCAGCTCATCAGTTCTAGCGGGAGGGCCATACGAGCAGTACTTC
>TRBV29-1|NA|TRBJ1-1|few
CSVGLGTPEAFF
TGCAGCGTTGGACTGGGTACCCCTGAAGCTTTCTTT
>TRBV27|NA|TRBJ2-4|NA
CASTPRGANIQYF
TGTGCCAGCACCCCAAGGGGGGCGAACATTCAGTACTTC
>TRBV30|NA|TRBJ2-5|few
CAWSESETQYF
TGTGCCTGGAGTGAATCGGAGACCCAGTACTTC
>TRBV10-3|TRBD1|TRBJ2-5|NA
CATVPDRGEQETQYF
TGTGCCACCGTTCCGGACAGGGGGGAACAAGAGACCCAGTACTTC
>TRBV19|TRBD1|TRBJ2-6|few
CASSPTGGAGANVLTF
TGTGCCAGTAGCCCCACAGGGGGCGCTGGGGCCAACGTCCTGACTTTC
>TRBV9|TRBD1|TRBJ1-1|few
CASSVYEGAREAFF
TGTGCCAGCAGCGTATACGAGGGGGCGCGAGAGGCTTTCTTT
>TRBV9|TRBD2|TRBJ2-3|few
CASSPRGAGDSDTQYF
TGTGCCAGCAGCCCCCGGGGAGCGGGAGATTCAGATACGCAGTATTTT
>TRBV28|NA|TRBJ1-1|NA
CASSWGGLVTEAFF
TGTGCCAGCAGCTGGGGAGGGTTGGTGACTGAAGCTTTCTTT
>TRBV4-2|TRBD2|TRBJ2-1|few
CASSRSGSSSYNEQFF
TGTGCCAGCAGTCGTAGCGGGAGCAGCTCCTACAATGAGCAGTTCTTC
>TRBV6-1|TRBD1|TRBJ2-1|few
CASSDYRGLYNEQFF
TGTGCCAGCAGTGACTACAGGGGGCTCTACAATGAGCAGTTCTTC